This passage covers 23 T cell receptor beta chains from one sample sequenced in a study of long-term antiretroviral therapy in people with HIV. Samples were assayed with immunoSEQ v3.0 at survey level. Assay: immunoSEQ multiplex PCR; the TCRdb copy retains only in-frame clones and omits some. The sample holds 20,000 or so clones; about 80% are singletons and the top ten take 14%. Source: unsorted PBMCs, taken 0.5 years before starting antiretroviral therapy. Every receptor here comes from a woman aged 50 to 60 with HIV.

This clone is large by share. The genes are TRBV13 and TRBJ2-2, with 7 bases lining up with TRBD1. Unmatched junction bases numbered 3, after V lost 4 bases and J lost 4 bases. This CDR3 spans 14 amino acids. Germline lookup yields CDR1 PRHDT and CDR2 FYEKMQ (reference sequence). The CDR3 sequence: CASSSGQPTGELFF. The DNA for the CDR3 is TGTGCCAGCAGCTCGGGACAGCCCACCGGGGAGCTGTTTTTT.

The rearrangement uses TRBV12-1 and TRBJ2-7. TRBV12-1 is a pseudogene segment. The CDR3 has 11 residues. CDR3 loop: CASSFEYEQYV. The CDR3 DNA is TGTGCCAGCAGCTTTGAGTACGAGCAGTACGTC.

This clone was seen just once. The gene calls are TRBV6-1 and TRBJ2-2; TRBD2 might be the D (6 bases). Germline V gene lookup returns CDR1 MNHNS and CDR2 SASEGT. V lost 6 bases and J lost 2, with 13 bases in between. This CDR3 region has 15 residues. The CDR3 protein is CASRPLGGNTGELFF. For the CDR3, the DNA is TGTGCCAGCAGGCCACTCGGGGGAAACACCGGGGAGCTGTTTTTT.

V and J are TRBV19 and TRBJ1-5; D may be TRBD1 (6 bases). Germline loops: CDR1 LNHDA, CDR2 SQIVND (reference sequence). The CDR3 runs to 15 residues. Trimming removed 11 bases at V and 3 bases at J, with 20 bases between. This chain's CDR3 is CASSMSGHANQPQHF. Written as DNA, the CDR3 is TGTGCCTCGAGTATGTCGGGACACGCCAATCAGCCCCAGCATTTT.

This clone was detected once. The gene calls are TRBV5-1 and TRBJ2-2; D perhaps matches TRBD2 (6 bases). Trimming took 0 bases from V and 6 from J, leaving 9 bases between them. Germline loops: CDR1 SGHRS, CDR2 YFSETQ. The CDR3 has 14 amino acids. The CDR3 loop is CASSLGDFAGELFF. CDR3 coding DNA: TGCGCCAGCAGCTTGGGGGACTTCGCCGGGGAGCTGTTTTTT.

The chain has TRBV30 and TRBJ2-6, with 8 bases fitting TRBD1. CDR1 is GTSNPN and CDR2 is SVGIG in the germline V gene (reference sequence). V shed 7 bases, J shed 3 bases, and the junction held 5 bases outside the gene matches. The CDR3 totals 14 residues. The CDR3: CASGQDSGANVLTF. The CDR3 DNA reads TGTGCCTCGGGACAGGACAGTGGGGCCAACGTCCTGACTTTC.

The rearrangement links TRBV5-6 to TRBJ2-2; possibly TRBD1 for D (6 bases). Germline V CDR1 and CDR2: SGHDT, YYEEEE. The V gene lost 3 bases and the J gene lost 2 bases, with 17 bases spanning the gap. This CDR3 comprises 17 residues. The CDR3 DNA sequence: TGTGCCAGCAGCTGGGGGCCTGGGGTCTTTAACACCGGGGAGCTGTTTTTT. It translates to CASSWGPGVFNTGELFF.

V is TRBV7-9 and J is TRBJ1-5, with D possibly being TRBD1 (5 bases). Germline values: CDR1 SEHNR, CDR2 FQNEAQ (reference sequence). V gave up 7 bases and J gave up 4 bases, with 14 bases separating them. The CDR3 totals 14 residues. The CDR3 nucleotides are TGTGCCAGCAATGGCGGGGGGGAAAATCAGCCCCAGCATTTT. It encodes CASNGGGENQPQHF.

V usage is TRBV7-8 and J usage is TRBJ1-6; 7 positions match TRBD1. Germline V gene data show CDR1 as SGHVS and CDR2 as FQNEAQ. This CDR3 comprises 15 residues. V gave up 3 bases and J gave up 7 bases; unmatched junction bases: 6. CDR3 protein: CASSLHQGGNSPLHF. DNA for the CDR3: TGTGCCAGCAGCTTGCACCAGGGGGGAAATTCACCCCTCCACTTT.

The chain combines TRBV6-6 with TRBJ2-5, with 14 bases lining up with TRBD2. The V gene's germline CDR1 is MNHNY and CDR2 SVGAGI (reference sequence). This CDR3 is built from 16 residues. After removal of 8 bases from V and 5 bases from J, the junction contained 10 bases not matched to a gene. The CDR3, as DNA: TGTGCCAGCCTAACCCGACTAGCGGGGGGGCTCGAGACCCAGTACTTC. Amino acids: CASLTRLAGGLETQYF.

This chain uses TRBV15 with TRBJ2-7, with D perhaps matching TRBD1 (6 bases). There are 15 residues in the CDR3. V was clipped by 1 base and J by 2 bases, with 12 bases between them. From germline, CDR1 is LNHNV and CDR2 YYDKDF (reference sequence). The DNA of the CDR3 is TGTGCCACCAGCAGAGGTATAGGGGGTACCTACGAGCAGTACGTC. Protein: CATSRGIGGTYEQYV.

The chain has TRBV27 and TRBJ1-1, with D perhaps TRBD1 (5 bases). CDR1 and CDR2 from the germline V gene are MNHEY and SMNVEV (reference sequence). V dropped 5 bases and J dropped 2 bases, with 15 bases sitting between them. The CDR3 loop spans 15 amino acids. For the CDR3, the DNA is TGTGCCAGCAGTCCGGGGCTGATTCCCAACACTGAAGCTTTCTTT. Its translation is CASSPGLIPNTEAFF.

V gene TRBV27 combines with J gene TRBJ1-2; 8 bases align to TRBD1. This CDR3 spans 14 amino acids. Trimming removed 4 bases from V and 8 bases from J; junction bases left unmatched: 9. Germline V gene data show CDR1 as MNHEY and CDR2 as SMNVEV (reference sequence). CDR3 amino acids: CASSSPQGAGGYTF. Here the CDR3 DNA reads TGTGCCAGCAGTTCCCCCCAGGGGGCGGGGGGCTACACCTTC.

The chain recombines TRBV5-1 with TRBJ1-2; D remains ambiguous. Deletions cut 0 bases from V and 5 bases from J, with 8 bases between. Germline CDR1 and CDR2: SGHRS and YFSETQ. There are 13 residues in the CDR3. CDR3 in amino acids: CASSLVLGYGYTF. CDR3 DNA sequence: TGCGCCAGCAGCTTGGTATTGGGTTATGGCTACACCTTC.

This chain uses TRBV5-1 with TRBJ1-1; D is undetermined. The CDR3 consists of 16 residues. Germline loops: CDR1 SGHRS, CDR2 YFSETQ. V lost 1 base to trimming and J lost 1 base, with 14 bases between them. Here the CDR3 reads CASSLRNRGANTEAFF. Here the CDR3 DNA reads TGCGCCAGCAGCTTGAGAAATCGGGGAGCGAACACTGAAGCTTTCTTT.

The rearrangement joins TRBV7-6 to TRBJ1-2, with a weak D call TRBD1 (5 bases). Germline V CDR1 and CDR2: SGHVS, FNYEAQ. V was trimmed by 1 base and J by 5 bases, leaving 8 bases between them. CDR3 length equals 13 residues. The CDR3 DNA reads as TGTGCCAGCAGCTTAGGACAGTTTTATGGCTACACCTTC. Its protein is CASSLGQFYGYTF. The complete variable domain, with remaining parts taken from reference TRBV7-6 and TRBJ1-2, reads GAGVSQSPRYKVTKRGQDVALRCDPISGHVSLYWYRQALGQGPEFLTYFNYEAQQDKSGLPNDRFSAERPEGSISTLTIQRTEQRDSAMYRCASSLGQFYGYTFGSGTRLTVV.

The chain carries TRBV5-1 and TRBJ1-1, with 7 bases fitting TRBD1. Germline V lookup: CDR1 SGHRS, CDR2 YFSETQ. CDR3 length: 14 residues. Trimming at V came to 3 bases and at J to 3 bases, leaving 5 bases not matched to a gene. In nucleotides, the CDR3 is TGCGCCAGCAGCTCAGGGGACAGCTACACTGAAGCTTTCTTT. Encoded protein: CASSSGDSYTEAFF.

This chain connects TRBV7-2 to TRBJ2-5, with D tentatively TRBD1 (5 bases). There are 16 residues in the CDR3. Looked up from germline, CDR1 is SGHTA and CDR2 is FQGNSA. The germline V and J ends were trimmed by 5 bases and 5 bases, with 21 bases remaining between them. The CDR3 loop is CASSATRQSPKETQYF. CDR3 DNA: TGTGCCAGCAGCGCAACCCGACAGTCACCAAAGGAGACCCAGTACTTC. The full variable domain, its missing parts supplied by reference TRBV7-2 and TRBJ2-5, is GAGVSQSPSNKVTEKGKDVELRCDPISGHTALYWYRQSLGQGLEFLIYFQGNSAPDKSGLPSDRFSAERTGGSVSTLTIQRTQQEDSAVYLCASSATRQSPKETQYFGPGTRLLVL.

This chain uses TRBV4-1 with TRBJ2-7; TRBD2 might be the D (6 bases). Deletions cut 1 base from V and 6 bases from J, with 16 bases between. The CDR3 totals 15 residues. The germline gives CDR1 MGHRA, CDR2 YSYEKL. The CDR3 sequence is CASSQAAGWGGEQYF. CDR3 DNA: TGCGCCAGCAGCCAAGCGGCGGGGTGGGGCGGCGAGCAGTACTTC.

This clone has just a few counts. The chain has TRBV4-1 and TRBJ1-6, with 7 nucleotides matching TRBD1. V shed 6 bases, J shed 0 bases, and the junction held 5 bases outside the gene matches. The germline V gene has CDR1 MGHRA and CDR2 YSYEKL. The CDR3 length is 16 residues. As DNA, the CDR3 is TGCGCCAGCAGTAGACAGGGTAGCTCCTATAATTCACCCCTCCACTTT. This codes for CASSRQGSSYNSPLHF.

This clone was seen a handful of times. The genes are TRBV19 and TRBJ1-1; no definite D call. This CDR3 region has 15 residues. V was shortened by 6 bases and J by 4 bases, with 18 bases between the two germline ends. Germline values: CDR1 LNHDA, CDR2 SQIVND (reference sequence). CDR3 protein: CASSQDLGRVTEAFF. The DNA for the CDR3 is TGTGCCAGTAGCCAAGATTTAGGCCGGGTCACTGAAGCTTTCTTT. Variable domain in full (rest from reference TRBV19 and TRBJ1-1): DGGITQSPKYLFRKEGQNVTLSCEQNLNHDAMYWYRQDPGQGLRLIYYSQIVNDFQKGDIAEGYSVSREKKESFPLTVTSAQKNPTAFYLCASSQDLGRVTEAFFGQGTRLTVV.

The chain recombines TRBV20-1 with TRBJ2-1; no definite D call. Germline CDR1 is DFQATT and CDR2 is SNEGSKA (reference sequence). The CDR3 is 11 amino acids. V gave up 3 bases and J gave up 6 bases, with 6 bases separating them. The DNA of the CDR3 is TGCAGTGCTAGCGCGGTCAATGAGCAGTTCTTC. Protein: CSASAVNEQFF.

The CDR3 nucleotides read TGTGCTAGACTGGGCACAGGGGGCGGGAAGAACACTGAAGCTTTCTTT. The encoded protein is CARLGTGGGKNTEAFF. The chain couples TRBV12-5 to TRBJ1-1; 9 bases agree with TRBD1. V dropped 9 bases and J dropped 1; count of bases not matched to a gene: 12. CDR3 length: 16 amino acids. Germline V gene data show CDR1 as LGHNT and CDR2 as FRNRAP.